This paragraph covers one TCR beta chain sequence. This entry is derived from a study of control samples from healthy donors and cancer patients. The assay was immunoSEQ multiplex PCR, and TCRdb's table has in-frame clones only and misses some. The data contain around 80,000 clones, 87% of them singletons. This receptor was identified in a man in his fifties in good health. Sequenced: blood.

CDR3 nucleotide sequence: TGCGCCAGCAGCACCGGACAGTCCGCGAACACTGAAGCTTTCTTT. Its translation: CASSTGQSANTEAFF. This chain links TRBV5-1 with TRBJ1-1, with a possible D match to TRBD1 (6 bases). The CDR3 has 15 amino acids. Trimming took off 4 bases at V and 1 base at J, with 14 bases between the two ends. The germline V gene encodes CDR1 SGHRS and CDR2 YFSETQ. Full variable domain (outside the CDR3, taken from reference TRBV5-1 and TRBJ1-1): KAGVTQTPRYLIKTRGQQVTLSCSPISGHRSVSWYQQTPGQGLQFLFEYFSETQRNKGNFPGRFSGRQFSNSRSEMNVSTLELGDSALYLCASSTGQSANTEAFFGQGTRLTVV.